This paragraph reports one TCR beta chain. V was clipped by 0 bases and J by 1 base; unmatched bases: 6. The CDR3 is 17 residues long. Germline-derived CDR1 and CDR2 are ENHRY and SYGVKD. This sample was included in a study of blood T cell repertoires in COVID-19. Overall study: Both acute and convalescent COVID-19 samples were obtained from the United States, Italy and Spain. In each case, the material was cDNA or gDNA derived from T cells, B-cell-depleted T cells, or PBMCs.

Study processing details: For nucleated cells, counts were estimated from reference gene primer amplification. Libraries were prepared by immunoSEQ multiplex PCR; TCRdb keeps only in-frame clonotypes and omits some of them. For V, J and clone size, that table is used; D and trimming come from the DNA. The repertoire has 150,000 to 200,000 clones, approximately 90% of them found once; the top ten carry less than 5.5%. This sequence originates from a human donor in a cohort sampled during active COVID-19. V and J are TRBV10-3 and TRBJ1-3, with 7 bases fitting TRBD1. The specimen sequenced was peripheral blood. CDR3 in amino acids: CAISESLPGGSGNTIYF. In DNA, the CDR3 is TGTGCCATCAGTGAGTCGTTGCCAGGGGGTTCTGGAAACACCATATATTTT.